Only one count was recorded for the clone carrying this T cell receptor (beta chain). Antigen: not known. With random hexamers, reverse transcription was performed on about 0.5 to 1 ug of RNA. The immunoSEQ assay covered 54 Vbeta and 13 Jbeta segments for CDR3. In TCRdb, the immunoSEQ multiplex PCR reads were re-called with MiXCR into one record per CDR3 protein. There are approximately 130,000 distinct CDR3 sequences in the sample; under 95% occur only once, and under 0.25% lies in the top ten. TCR beta sequencing covered blood CD8+ and CD4+ T cells. Relapsing-remitting disease, either stable or active, was present in the treatment-naive patients who were the multiple sclerosis controls. This specimen belongs to a study of CD8 T cells in Susac syndrome. The study's findings and limits: Regarding the TCR sequencing and HLA analysis, the study admitted that a relatively small number of individuals were involved.

The sequencing sample was made of CD8+ T cells from PBMCs. This receptor was taken from a human donor with multiple sclerosis.

DNA of the CDR3: TGTGCCAGCTCACCGGGGAGGGCCGACGGAAACACCATATATTTT. Its protein product is CASSPGRADGNTIYF. The V and J genes are TRBV18 and TRBJ1-3; no definite D call. V was trimmed by 3 bases and J by 4 bases, leaving 13 bases between them. Germline V CDR1 and CDR2: KGHSH, LQKENI. The CDR3 covers 15 residues.